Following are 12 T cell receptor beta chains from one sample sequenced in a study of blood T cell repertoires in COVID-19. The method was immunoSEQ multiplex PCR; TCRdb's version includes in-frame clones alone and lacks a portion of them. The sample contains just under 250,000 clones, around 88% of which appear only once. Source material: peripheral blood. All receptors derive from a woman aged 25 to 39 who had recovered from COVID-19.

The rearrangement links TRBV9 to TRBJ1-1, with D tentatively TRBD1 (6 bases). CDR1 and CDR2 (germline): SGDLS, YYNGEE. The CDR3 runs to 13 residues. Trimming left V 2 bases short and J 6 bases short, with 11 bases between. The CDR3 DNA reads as TGTGCCAGCAGCGTCCAAAGGGGGTCTGAAGCTTTCTTT. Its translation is CASSVQRGSEAFF.

The CDR3 DNA is TGCAGCGTTGCACTAGCGGGGGTAGAGGACAATGAGCAGTTCTTC. It specifies CSVALAGVEDNEQFF. The rearrangement links TRBV29-1 to TRBJ2-1; 11 bases are a match to TRBD2. V trimming: 4 bases; J trimming: 5 bases; junction bases outside the gene matches: 7. Germline V lookup: CDR1 SQVTM, CDR2 ANQGSEA. The CDR3 runs to 15 residues.

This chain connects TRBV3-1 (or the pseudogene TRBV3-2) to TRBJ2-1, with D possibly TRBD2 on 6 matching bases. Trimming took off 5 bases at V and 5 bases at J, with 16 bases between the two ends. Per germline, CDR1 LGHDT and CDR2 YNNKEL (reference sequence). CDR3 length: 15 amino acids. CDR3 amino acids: CASSARGYLHNEQFF. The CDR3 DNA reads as TGTGCCAGCAGCGCCCGGGGGTACCTACACAATGAGCAGTTCTTC.

In nucleotides, the CDR3 is TGTGCCAGCAGCCTACTGACACTAGCGGGGGGGGCAAAAAACATTCAGTACTTC. Encoded protein: CASSLLTLAGGAKNIQYF. The chain joins TRBV5-4 to TRBJ2-4; 13 positions agree with TRBD2. The CDR3 sequence is 18 residues long. Trimming cost V 4 bases and J 4 bases; bases outside gene matches: 11. CDR1 is SGHNT and CDR2 is YYREEE in the germline V gene (reference sequence). Combining the CDR3 with reference TRBV5-4 and TRBJ2-4 gives the whole variable domain ETGVTQSPTHLIKTRGQQVTLRCSSQSGHNTVSWYQQALGQGPQFIFQYYREEENGRGNFPPRFSGLQFPNYSSELNVNALELDDSALYLCASSLLTLAGGAKNIQYFGAGTRLSVL.

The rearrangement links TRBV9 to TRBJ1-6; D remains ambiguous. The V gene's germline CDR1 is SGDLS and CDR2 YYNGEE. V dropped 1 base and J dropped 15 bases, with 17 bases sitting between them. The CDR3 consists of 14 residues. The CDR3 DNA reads TGTGCCAGCAGCGTAAAGTTATCACCAGAGCGCCTCCACTTT. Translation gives CASSVKLSPERLHF.

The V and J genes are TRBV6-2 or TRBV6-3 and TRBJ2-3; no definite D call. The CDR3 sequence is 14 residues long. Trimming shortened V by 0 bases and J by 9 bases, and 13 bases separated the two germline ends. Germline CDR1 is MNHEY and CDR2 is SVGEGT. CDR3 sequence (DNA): TGTGCCAGCAGTTACTCGATAGTAGCACGGACGCAGTATTTT. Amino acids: CASSYSIVARTQYF.

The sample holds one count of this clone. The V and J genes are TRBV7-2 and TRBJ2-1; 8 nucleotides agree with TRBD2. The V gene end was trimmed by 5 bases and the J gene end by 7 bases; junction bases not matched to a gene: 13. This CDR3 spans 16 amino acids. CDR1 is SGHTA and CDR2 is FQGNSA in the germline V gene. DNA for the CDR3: TGTGCCAGCAGCCAATCCCTTGCGGGGGGTGTAAATGAGCAGTTCTTC. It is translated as CASSQSLAGGVNEQFF.

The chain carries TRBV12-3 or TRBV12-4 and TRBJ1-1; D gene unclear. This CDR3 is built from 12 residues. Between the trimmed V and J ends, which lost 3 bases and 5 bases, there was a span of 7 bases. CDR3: CASSLSRTEAFF. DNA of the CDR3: TGTGCCAGCAGTTTGTCGCGGACTGAAGCTTTCTTT.

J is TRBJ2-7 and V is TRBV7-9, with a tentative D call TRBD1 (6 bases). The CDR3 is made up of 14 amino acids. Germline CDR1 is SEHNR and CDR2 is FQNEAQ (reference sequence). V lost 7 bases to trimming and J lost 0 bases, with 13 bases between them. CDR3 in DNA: TGTGCCAGCAACTCAGGGGTGAGCTCCTACGAGCAGTACTTC. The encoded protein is CASNSGVSSYEQYF. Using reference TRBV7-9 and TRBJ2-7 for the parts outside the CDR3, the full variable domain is DTGVSQNPRHKITKRGQNVTFRCDPISEHNRLYWYRQTLGQGPEFLTYFQNEAQLEKSRLLSDRFSAERPKGSFSTLEIQRTEQGDSAMYLCASNSGVSSYEQYFGPGTRLTVT.

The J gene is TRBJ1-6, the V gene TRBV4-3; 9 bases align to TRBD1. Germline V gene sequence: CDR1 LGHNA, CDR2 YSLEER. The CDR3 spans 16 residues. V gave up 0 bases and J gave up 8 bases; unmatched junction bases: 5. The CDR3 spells CASSQDFGTGYSPLHF. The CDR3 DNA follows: TGCGCCAGCAGCCAAGATTTCGGGACAGGGTATTCACCCCTCCACTTT.

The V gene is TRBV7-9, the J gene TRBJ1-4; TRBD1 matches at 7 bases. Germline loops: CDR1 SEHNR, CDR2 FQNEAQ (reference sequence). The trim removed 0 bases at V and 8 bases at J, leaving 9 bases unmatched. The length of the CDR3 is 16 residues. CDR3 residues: CASSLAPTGVGEKLFF. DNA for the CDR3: TGTGCCAGCAGCTTAGCGCCCACAGGGGTTGGGGAAAAACTGTTTTTT.

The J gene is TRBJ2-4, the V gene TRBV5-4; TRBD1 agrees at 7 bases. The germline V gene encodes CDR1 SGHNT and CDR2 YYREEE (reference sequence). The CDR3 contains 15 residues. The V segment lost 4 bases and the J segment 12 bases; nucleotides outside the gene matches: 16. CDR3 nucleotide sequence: TGTGCCAGCAGCAACCAAGGGGGCCTGGGGATTGATCAGTACTTC. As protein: CASSNQGGLGIDQYF.